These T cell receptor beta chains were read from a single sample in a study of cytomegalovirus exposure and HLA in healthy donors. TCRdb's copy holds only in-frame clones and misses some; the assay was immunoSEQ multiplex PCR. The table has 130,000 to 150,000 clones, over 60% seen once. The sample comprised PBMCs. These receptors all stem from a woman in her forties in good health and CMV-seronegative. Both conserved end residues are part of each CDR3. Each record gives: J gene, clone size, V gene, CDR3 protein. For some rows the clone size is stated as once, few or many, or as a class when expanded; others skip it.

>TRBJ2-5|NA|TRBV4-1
CASSPKWPSEGTKKAQYF
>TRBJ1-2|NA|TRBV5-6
CASTRTGWSLNYGYTF
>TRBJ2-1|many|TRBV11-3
CASSKRETVNEQFF
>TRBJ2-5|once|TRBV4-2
CASSQAGGQETQYF
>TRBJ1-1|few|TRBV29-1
CSQGGQNTEAFF
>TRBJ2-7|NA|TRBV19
CASSIWGRNRVEQYF
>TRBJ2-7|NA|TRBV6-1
CASSPPSLHEQYF
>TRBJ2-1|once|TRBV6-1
CASYFQQGANEQFF
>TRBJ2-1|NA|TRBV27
CASSLGLADYNEQFF
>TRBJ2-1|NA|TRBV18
CASSPSGGNEQFF
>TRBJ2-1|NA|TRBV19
CASHPTGGQYNEQFF
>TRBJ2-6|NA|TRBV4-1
CASSQEPRQGISGANVLTF
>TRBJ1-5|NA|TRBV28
CASRRGPIQPQHF
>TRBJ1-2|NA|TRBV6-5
CASSAIDSNYGYTF
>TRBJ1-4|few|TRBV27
CASRPNRGGPNEKLFF
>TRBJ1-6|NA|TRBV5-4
CASSLAGGADNSPLHF
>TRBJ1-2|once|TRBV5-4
CASSHADSVNYGYTF
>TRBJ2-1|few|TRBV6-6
CASSWTGGFDEQFF
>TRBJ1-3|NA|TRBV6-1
CASSTGQGEGNTIYF
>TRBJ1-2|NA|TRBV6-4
CASSEAQGVGYTF
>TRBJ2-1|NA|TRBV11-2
CASSLDQGARYNEQFF
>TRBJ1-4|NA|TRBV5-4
CASRDQQGIGGTNEKLFF
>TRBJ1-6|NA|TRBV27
CASSLDRGRRIYNSPLHF
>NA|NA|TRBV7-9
CASSSLNSYEQYF
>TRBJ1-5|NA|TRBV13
CASSFGQGAEPQHF
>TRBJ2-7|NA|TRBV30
CAWSLNSYYEQYF
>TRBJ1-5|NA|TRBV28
CASSSGTGRQPQHF
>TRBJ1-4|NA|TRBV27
CASSYPTGDRNEKLFF
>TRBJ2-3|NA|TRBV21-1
CASSKALWEGGLTDTQYF
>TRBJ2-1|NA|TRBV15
CATSSQDRGTSSYNEQFF
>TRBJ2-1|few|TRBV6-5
CASSETSGGEEFF
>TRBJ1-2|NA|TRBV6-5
CASSYQGDRDYGYTF
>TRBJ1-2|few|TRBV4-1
CASSRRQADNYGYTF
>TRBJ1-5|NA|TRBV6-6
CASSLAGNQPQHF
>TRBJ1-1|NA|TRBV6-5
CASSSPGTGNTEAFF
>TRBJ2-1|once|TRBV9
CASSDRDKPYNEQFF
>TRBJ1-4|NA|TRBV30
CAWTGTEDEKLFF
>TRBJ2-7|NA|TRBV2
CASKRTSSYEQYF
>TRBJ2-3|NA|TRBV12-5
CASGLVLGEGTDTQYF
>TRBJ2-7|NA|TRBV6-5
CASSYGDRVYEQYF
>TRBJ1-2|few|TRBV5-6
CASRLVGQNYGYTF